Ten or more counts support the clone carrying this T cell receptor beta chain. The antigen is undetermined. The data were taken from a study of Graves' ophthalmopathy and Graves' hyperthyroidism. On the study more broadly: The authors collected peripheral blood at initial diagnosis, before any treatment. Study results and limitations: Blood was where most expanded thyroid clonotypes above 0.001 frequency also turned up. From stable hyperthyroidism, ophthalmopathy was separated by a 13-signature model with around 90% sensitivity and less than 82% specificity.

The germline V and J ends were trimmed by 1 base and 2 bases, with 21 bases remaining between them. The CDR3 runs 18 residues. Germline CDR1 is MNHNS and CDR2 is SASEGT. Amplification targeted the TCR beta CDR3 regions, with RNA transcripts as the source material. An opening RT-PCR round employed HTBI primers and preceded a second-round multiplex PCR. TCRdb analysed the multiplex PCR reads with MiXCR anew, one entry per CDR3 protein. The table includes under 800,000 distinct CDR3 sequences, 20% to 25% detected once. What was sequenced was peripheral blood. The clonotype comes from a woman aged 18-29 years with stable Graves' hyperthyroidism. Some clones in this sample may be carry-over from other donors' samples. The chain recombines TRBV6-1 with TRBJ2-7; D gene unclear. This CDR3 reads CASSEERQSYYIAYEQYF. The CDR3 nucleotides are TGTGCCAGCAGTGAAGAAAGGCAGTCATACTACATAGCCTACGAGCAGTACTTC.